The rows below give T cell receptor beta chains drawn from one sample of a study of CD8+ T cells in alopecia areata. Libraries were prepared by immunoSEQ multiplex PCR; TCRdb keeps only in-frame clonotypes and omits some of them. This repertoire shows 140,000 to 150,000 clones, less than 70% found once; its top ten account for roughly 15%. The starting material was CD8+ T cells sorted from blood, obtained at week 4, from a patient treated with tofacitinib. The receptors were sampled from a human donor with alopecia areata. Both conserved end residues are trimmed from each CDR3.

cdr3_aa	v_call	j_call	cdr3_length
AWSVDQVDEQY	TRBV30	TRBJ2-7	11
ASSQEAAGALGAQY	TRBV14	TRBJ2-5	14
SVVEQGPYTQY	TRBV29-1	TRBJ2-3	11
ASSFPAANEKLF	TRBV5-4	TRBJ1-4	12
ASSQDGPYNEQF	TRBV4-3	TRBJ2-1	12
ASSPPARTGSYGYT	TRBV7-9	TRBJ1-2	14
ASSTGDRNIQY	TRBV6-5	TRBJ2-4	11
SVVAETGELF	TRBV29-1	TRBJ2-2	10
ASSPGQNNSPLH	TRBV13	TRBJ1-6	12
ASSLIRGGPSYEQY	TRBV5-6	TRBJ2-7	14
ASSVATQGPTGELF	TRBV9	TRBJ2-2	14
SVESNTGELF	TRBV29-1	TRBJ2-2	10
ASSHQTTNTGELF	TRBV4-2	TRBJ2-2	13
SVEDRPGSQEGNEQF	TRBV29-1	TRBJ2-1	15
SVVGQQNEAF	TRBV29-1	TRBJ1-1	10
AWKQGIPEAF	TRBV30	TRBJ1-1	10
ASMGGGGYGYT	TRBV5-4	TRBJ1-2	11